One sample yielded the 23 T cell receptor beta chains listed below, sequenced in a study of immune cell composition in non-small cell lung cancer. The method was immunoSEQ multiplex PCR; TCRdb's version includes in-frame clones alone and lacks a portion of them. The data hold more than 6,500 clones, with 67% observed a single time. Normal lung was sampled as far from the tumour as possible, at least 3 cm. Material for sequencing was non-adjacent lung tissue. The receptors originated from a human donor with non-small cell lung cancer.

The J gene is TRBJ2-7, the V gene TRBV30; D is perhaps TRBD2 (5 bases). The CDR3 length is 13 residues. The germline V gene encodes CDR1 GTSNPN and CDR2 SVGIG (reference sequence). V lost 3 bases, J lost 3 bases, and 12 bases lay in between. CDR3 nucleotides: TGTGCCTGGAGCCCGGGATCCCTCTACGAGCAGTACTTC. The encoded protein is CAWSPGSLYEQYF.

This clone was counted only a few times. The DNA of the CDR3 is TGTGCCAGCAGCTTGGTAGGGGCTATAGAGACCCAGTACTTC. As protein: CASSLVGAIETQYF. The chain employs TRBV5-6 and TRBJ2-5; a weak D match, TRBD1 (5 bases). The CDR3 extends over 14 amino acids. CDR1 and CDR2 (germline): SGHDT, YYEEEE. Between the trimmed V and J ends, which lost 0 bases and 4 bases, there was a span of 10 bases.

V usage is TRBV6-5 and J usage is TRBJ2-7, with TRBD2 matching 7 bases. The J segment lost 0 bases and the V segment lost 6 bases, leaving 8 bases of the junction unmatched. This CDR3 is built from 15 residues. Germline V gene sequence: CDR1 MNHEY, CDR2 SVGAGI. CDR3 in DNA: TGTGCCAGCAGGCGGGGGACGGTGAGCTCCTACGAGCAGTACTTC. This encodes CASRRGTVSSYEQYF.

V gene TRBV7-3 combines with J gene TRBJ2-6, with TRBD1 identical over 7 bases. CDR3 length: 14 residues. V gave up 6 bases and J gave up 7 bases; unmatched junction bases: 6. CDR1 and CDR2 from the germline V gene are SGHTA and FQGTGA. In nucleotides, the CDR3 is TGTGCCAGCAGGAGGACAGGTGAAGCCAACGTCCTGACTTTC. Translating gives CASRRTGEANVLTF.

CDR3 loop: CALGTGAGGRDTQYF. In DNA form, the CDR3 reads TGTGCCCTGGGAACTGGGGCAGGGGGCCGGGATACGCAGTATTTT. The chain uses TRBV30 and TRBJ2-3, with 8 bases identical to TRBD1. The CDR3 spans 15 residues. Trimming cost V 8 bases and J 6 bases; bases outside gene matches: 16. Germline CDR1 GTSNPN, CDR2 SVGIG (reference sequence).

This clone has only one observation. The chain has TRBV5-6 and TRBJ1-2, with D hard to call. CDR1 and CDR2 from the germline V gene are SGHDT and YYEEEE. Trimming shortened V by 0 bases and J by 1 base, and 10 bases separated the two germline ends. The CDR3 is 15 amino acids. The CDR3 DNA reads as TGTGCCAGCAGCTTGGGTGACAACCTTAACTATGGCTACACCTTC. Amino acid sequence: CASSLGDNLNYGYTF.

This rearrangement joins TRBV9 to TRBJ2-3; 7 bases map to TRBD2. Germline CDR1 reads SGDLS; CDR2 reads YYNGEE. V lost 1 base and J lost 4; bases outside the gene matches: 6. This CDR3 is built from 15 residues. CDR3 DNA sequence: TGTGCCAGCAGCGTAAGTAGCGGGCGGGCAGATACGCAGTATTTT. Its protein product is CASSVSSGRADTQYF.

The chain has TRBV27 and TRBJ1-3; D is possibly TRBD1 (6 bases). With 8 bases removed from V and 0 bases from J, the gap between germline ends came to 14 bases. Looked up from germline, CDR1 is MNHEY and CDR2 is SMNVEV (reference sequence). This CDR3 has 15 amino acids. CDR3 sequence (DNA): TGTGCCAGCCGGCGAACAGGGTTCTCTGGAAACACCATATATTTT. Amino acid sequence: CASRRTGFSGNTIYF.

This chain connects TRBV30 to TRBJ2-3; tentatively, D is TRBD1 (5 bases). V shed 3 bases and J shed 1 base, with 20 bases lying between them. This CDR3 comprises 17 residues. CDR1 and CDR2 (germline): GTSNPN, SVGIG (reference sequence). The chain's CDR3 is CAWSATPAGWGTDTQYF. The CDR3 coding sequence is TGTGCCTGGAGCGCCACTCCGGCAGGGTGGGGCACAGATACGCAGTATTTT.

V and J are TRBV4-3 and TRBJ2-2; 8 positions match TRBD1. Germline trimming cut 0 bases from V and 0 bases from J; bases unmatched to any gene: 3. The germline V gene has CDR1 LGHNA and CDR2 YSLEER. There are 17 residues in the CDR3. CDR3 sequence: CASSQEGQGSNTGELFF. CDR3 nucleotides: TGCGCCAGCAGCCAAGAAGGACAGGGTTCGAACACCGGGGAGCTGTTTTTT.

V gene TRBV28 combines with J gene TRBJ1-2; unclear D gene. The CDR3 sequence is 10 residues long. Trimming shortened V by 6 bases and J by 6 bases, and 5 bases separated the two germline ends. Germline assignment: CDR1 MDHEN and CDR2 SYDVKM. The CDR3 nucleotides are TGTGCCAGCAGCTCAGATGGCTACACCTTC. This encodes CASSSDGYTF.

V gene TRBV5-1 combines with J gene TRBJ1-2; TRBD1 might be the D (6 bases). Trimming cost V 4 bases and J 8 bases, with 15 bases left between them. The CDR3 is 13 residues long. Germline V gives CDR1 SGHRS, CDR2 YFSETQ. The CDR3 is CASSPRTAEGYTF. In nucleotides, the CDR3 is TGCGCCAGCAGCCCCAGGACAGCGGAGGGCTACACCTTC.

The table lists this clone with a few counts. This chain links TRBV7-6 with TRBJ2-3, with 7 bases that match TRBD1. The CDR3 has 13 amino acids. V dropped 5 bases and J dropped 5; count of bases not matched to a gene: 4. CDR1 and CDR2 (germline): SGHVS, FNYEAQ. CDR3 amino acids: CASSPDREDTQYF. The CDR3 DNA follows: TGTGCCAGCAGCCCCGACAGGGAAGATACGCAGTATTTT. Drawing the rest from reference TRBV7-6 and TRBJ2-3, the complete variable domain is GAGVSQSPRYKVTKRGQDVALRCDPISGHVSLYWYRQALGQGPEFLTYFNYEAQQDKSGLPNDRFSAERPEGSISTLTIQRTEQRDSAMYRCASSPDREDTQYFGPGTRLTVL.

The chain uses TRBV9 and TRBJ2-5; 11 nucleotides match TRBD2. After removal of 0 bases from V and 5 bases from J, the junction contained 24 bases not matched to a gene. CDR1 and CDR2 from the germline V gene are SGDLS and YYNGEE. The CDR3 runs to 22 residues. CDR3 sequence: CASSVATRRLSGRAPTCETQYF. The CDR3, as DNA: TGTGCCAGCAGCGTAGCTACAAGGAGACTTAGCGGGAGGGCCCCTACCTGTGAGACCCAGTACTTC.

This chain uses TRBV6-4 with TRBJ1-4; TRBD1 matches 7 bases. The germline gives CDR1 MRHNA, CDR2 SNTAGT. CDR3 size: 11 residues. With V trimmed by 2 bases and J by 17 bases, 5 bases remained unmatched. DNA of the CDR3: TGTGCCAGCAGTGACGGACAGGTCGGTTTTTTT. It yields the protein CASSDGQVGFF.

V is TRBV5-1 and J is TRBJ1-4; 8 bases agree with TRBD1. Germline CDR1 reads SGHRS; CDR2 reads YFSETQ. The CDR3 consists of 16 residues. V shed 4 bases, J shed 0 bases, and the junction held 5 bases outside the gene matches. As DNA, the CDR3 is TGCGCCAGCAGCACCGGACAGGGCGCAACTAATGAAAAACTGTTTTTT. Its translation is CASSTGQGATNEKLFF.

There are a few counts of this clone. The chain recombines TRBV28 with TRBJ1-1; TRBD1 is a possible D gene (5 bases). V lost 6 bases, J lost 2 bases, and 22 bases lay in between. Per the germline V gene, CDR1 is MDHEN and CDR2 is SYDVKM. This CDR3 has 17 residues. The CDR3 loop is CASSLVGAFGLNTEAFF. CDR3 DNA: TGTGCCAGCAGCCTGGTTGGGGCGTTTGGCCTAAACACTGAAGCTTTCTTT.

CDR3 amino acids: CAWSVWVAAAYNEQFF. The CDR3 coding sequence is TGTGCCTGGAGTGTATGGGTAGCGGCGGCGTACAATGAGCAGTTCTTC. The chain carries TRBV30 and TRBJ2-1; D perhaps matches TRBD2 (6 bases). Between the trimmed V and J ends, which lost 0 bases and 4 bases, there was a span of 16 bases. From germline, CDR1 is GTSNPN and CDR2 SVGIG (reference sequence). This CDR3 is built from 16 residues.

This clone is medium-sized by share. The chain uses TRBV6-1 and TRBJ2-4; 9 bases are shared with TRBD1. The CDR3 is 14 amino acids. CDR1 and CDR2 from the germline V gene are MNHNS and SASEGT. The V segment lost 7 bases and the J segment 7 bases; nucleotides outside the gene matches: 8. CDR3: CASTLTGGSNIQYF. The CDR3 DNA is TGTGCCAGCACCCTGACAGGGGGATCCAACATTCAGTACTTC.

The chain links TRBV5-8 to TRBJ2-1; 14 nucleotides line up with TRBD2. CDR1 and CDR2 (germline): SGHTS, YDEGEE. The J segment lost 3 bases and the V segment lost 4 bases, leaving 12 bases of the junction unmatched. The CDR3 has 19 residues. The CDR3 protein is CASSPLGLAGGSLYNEQFF. The DNA for the CDR3 is TGTGCCAGCAGCCCCCTAGGACTAGCGGGGGGTTCCCTCTACAATGAGCAGTTCTTC.

The chain links TRBV28 to TRBJ1-1; D possibly corresponds to TRBD1 (6 bases). The germline CDR1 and CDR2 sequences are MDHEN and SYDVKM. This CDR3 spans 14 amino acids. V shed 6 bases and J shed 2 bases, with 13 bases lying between them. CDR3 in amino acids: CASRLRGSNTEAFF. CDR3 bases: TGTGCCAGCAGATTAAGGGGGTCAAACACTGAAGCTTTCTTT.

The rearrangement joins TRBV19 to TRBJ2-1; 10 bases line up with TRBD2. Germline lookup yields CDR1 LNHDA and CDR2 SQIVND (reference sequence). The CDR3 is 19 amino acids. Trimming took 3 bases from V and 1 from J; bases not matched to a gene: 12. For the CDR3, the DNA is TGTGCCAGTAGTATGAGAAGCGGGAGGGCCGATTGGTCCTACAATGAGCAGTTCTTC. This gives the protein CASSMRSGRADWSYNEQFF. Full variable domain (outside the CDR3, taken from reference TRBV19 and TRBJ2-1): DGGITQSPKYLFRKEGQNVTLSCEQNLNHDAMYWYRQDPGQGLRLIYYSQIVNDFQKGDIAEGYSVSREKKESFPLTVTSAQKNPTAFYLCASSMRSGRADWSYNEQFFGPGTRLTVL.

The rearrangement links TRBV6-6 to TRBJ1-6; TRBD1 matches 8 bases. After removal of 7 bases from V and 10 bases from J, the junction contained 15 bases not matched to a gene. The CDR3 runs 16 residues. Germline CDR1 reads MNHNY; CDR2 reads SVGAGI (reference sequence). CDR3 residues: CASTITPDRVGSPLHF. In nucleotides, the CDR3 is TGTGCCAGCACGATCACCCCGGACAGGGTAGGGTCACCCCTCCACTTT.